This entry lists 4 T cell receptor beta chains sequenced from one sample in a study of cytomegalovirus exposure and HLA in healthy donors. The PCR made use of 60 Vbeta and 13 Jbeta primers. The repertoire was sequenced with immunoSEQ multiplex PCR; TCRdb's copy has only in-frame clones and lacks some. There are fewer than 200,000 clones in the sample; more than 65% occur only once, and around 3% lies in the top ten. The sample comprised PBMCs. The receptors originated from a woman between 35 and 50 years old in good health and CMV-seropositive.

This clone was picked up a small number of times. The chain employs TRBV7-2 and TRBJ1-2; 7 bases are shared with TRBD1. The CDR3 is 18 amino acids. Trimming at V came to 1 base and at J to 5 bases, leaving 16 bases not matched to a gene. Germline CDR1 reads SGHTA; CDR2 reads FQGNSA. The CDR3 region is CASSLGSGTAFSLYGYTF. The CDR3 DNA sequence: TGTGCCAGCAGCTTAGGGTCAGGGACAGCCTTTTCCCTGTATGGCTACACCTTC.

V gene TRBV7-9 combines with J gene TRBJ1-1; no reliable D call. The length of the CDR3 is 15 residues. Trimming left V 2 bases short and J 2 bases short, with 12 bases between. Germline V gene sequence: CDR1 SEHNR, CDR2 FQNEAQ (reference sequence). As DNA, the CDR3 is TGTGCCAGCAGCTTAACGGACTCGGCTAACACTGAAGCTTTCTTT. It is translated as CASSLTDSANTEAFF.

The rearrangement uses TRBV7-3 and TRBJ2-6, with D possibly TRBD1 on 5 matching bases. Per the germline V gene, CDR1 is SGHTA and CDR2 is FQGTGA. With 3 bases removed from V and 3 bases from J, the gap between germline ends came to 15 bases. There are 17 residues in the CDR3. The CDR3 nucleotides are TGTGCCAGCAGCTTGTCAGACAGCCGCGATGGGGCCAACGTCCTGACTTTC. Its translation: CASSLSDSRDGANVLTF.

This clone showed up just once. Sequence at one end of the junction differs from germline and may be a read error. The chain joins TRBV4-3 to TRBJ1-2; D unresolved. The CDR3 is 13 residues long. The germline V gene has CDR1 LGHNA and CDR2 YSLEER. The CDR3 protein is CASSQEHQVRYPF. Here the CDR3 DNA reads TGCGCCAGCAGCCAAGAGCACCAGGTGCGCTACCCCTTC.